Listed here is a single T cell receptor beta chain. Its antigen is unknown. With UMI labels, 5' RACE was used to prepare the TRB cDNA libraries. TCRdb reprocessed the 5' RACE reads and stores each CDR3 protein as one record, lacking DNA. The ten top clones account for 0.41%, within a sample of 100,000 to 150,000 distinct CDR3 sequences. Sorting was done in triplicate for each CD8+ T cell subset (roughly 300,000 cells each). From germline, CDR1 is DFQATT and CDR2 SNEGSKA (reference sequence). CDR3 length: 11 residues. The sample is drawn from a study of CXCR3-negative and CXCR3-positive naive CD8 T cells. The study, taken as a whole, reports: No difference in surface CD5 was seen between naive subsets, and TCR strength was inferred from TRB CDR3 properties. CXCR3 expression partially decreased after cryopreservation; most assays used fresh PBMCs. CXCR3-positive naive cells carried more hydrophobic TRB CDR3s than CXCR3-negative naive cells did. The TRBV-TRBJ usage of naive CXCR3-negative and CXCR3-positive cells was similar, but that of memory cells differed.

This chain uses TRBV20-1 with TRBJ1-3. The receptor was isolated from a human donor in good health. Some clones in this sample may be carry-over from other donors' samples. Sequencing was done on a sample of naive CXCR3+ CD8+ T cells from blood. Stated subset: CD45RO-CCR7+CD27+CD95- naive CD8+ T cells expressing CXCR3 (TNR3+). The CDR3 reads CSARTGNTIYF.